Each of the 19 T cell receptor beta chains below was sequenced from the same sample in a study of blood T cell repertoires in COVID-19. Sequencing was performed with immunoSEQ multiplex PCR; in TCRdb, only in-frame clones are kept and a portion is missing. This sample carries about 440,000 clones, about nine tenths of them seen once, and the ten largest clones take around 12%. Sequences were obtained from peripheral blood. The receptor set was obtained from a woman aged 50 to 65 with COVID-19, enrolled during active disease.

The chain has TRBV3-1 (or the pseudogene TRBV3-2) and TRBJ2-3, with D possibly TRBD2 on 5 matching bases. Germline CDR1 and CDR2: LGHDT and YNNKEL (reference sequence). The CDR3 is 15 amino acids. Between the trimmed V and J ends, which lost 6 bases and 2 bases, there was a span of 15 bases. CDR3 nucleotides: TGTGCCAGCAGTCCTAGTGGGGAGAACACAGATACGCAGTATTTT. Amino acid sequence: CASSPSGENTDTQYF.

This rearrangement joins TRBV5-1 to TRBJ2-7; possibly TRBD2 for D (5 bases). Trimming stripped 1 base from V and 6 bases from J, with 8 bases between. The CDR3 has 12 residues. Per germline, CDR1 SGHRS and CDR2 YFSETQ. CDR3: CASSLYAGEQYF. Here the CDR3 DNA reads TGCGCCAGCAGCTTGTATGCGGGCGAGCAGTACTTC.

This clone was recorded once. This chain connects TRBV28 to TRBJ1-2; D gene ambiguous. Germline lookup yields CDR1 MDHEN and CDR2 SYDVKM. The length of the CDR3 is 13 residues. V was pared by 3 bases and J by 5 bases, with 10 bases between. The CDR3 bases are TGTGCCAGCAGTTTCGGAGGGAATTATGGCTACACCTTC. This codes for CASSFGGNYGYTF.

The rearrangement uses TRBV10-1 and TRBJ2-2; the D gene is possibly TRBD1 (6 bases). Looked up from germline, CDR1 is WNHNN and CDR2 is SYGVQD (reference sequence). Between the trimmed V and J ends, which lost 4 bases and 4 bases, there was a span of 10 bases. This CDR3 comprises 14 residues. CDR3 sequence: CASSGEGGTGELFF. CDR3 DNA: TGCGCCAGCAGTGGAGAAGGGGGCACCGGGGAGCTGTTTTTT.

The genes are TRBV5-1 and TRBJ1-2, with D unresolved. Trimming left V 0 bases short and J 4 bases short, with 16 bases between. CDR1 SGHRS and CDR2 YFSETQ come from the germline V gene. CDR3 length: 16 residues. CDR3 DNA: TGCGCCAGCAGCTTGGCCGGCGGCGGTGGTGTCTATGGCTACACCTTC. It yields the protein CASSLAGGGGVYGYTF.

The chain links TRBV30 to TRBJ2-6, with D perhaps TRBD2 (5 bases). The CDR3 has 16 amino acids. V was cut by 7 bases and J by 2 bases, with 18 bases left in between. Germline-derived CDR1 and CDR2 are GTSNPN and SVGIG (reference sequence). Written as DNA, the CDR3 is TGTGCCTCCACCCTCGAGGGAATTGCTGGGGCCAACGTCCTGACTTTC. It encodes CASTLEGIAGANVLTF.

The chain is built from TRBV3-1 (or the pseudogene TRBV3-2) and TRBJ2-1; D is undetermined. The germline gives CDR1 LGHDT, CDR2 YNNKEL (reference sequence). This CDR3 is built from 13 residues. With 2 bases removed from V and 8 bases from J, the gap between germline ends came to 10 bases. This chain's CDR3 is CASSQIFRYEQFF. For the CDR3, the DNA is TGTGCCAGCAGCCAAATCTTCCGGTATGAGCAGTTCTTC.

CDR3 residues: CASSREWTDTQYF. CDR3 nucleotides: TGTGCCAGCAGCAGGGAGTGGACAGATACGCAGTATTTT. The rearrangement uses TRBV5-6 and TRBJ2-3; TRBD2 might be the D (5 bases). The CDR3 runs to 13 residues. Germline lookup yields CDR1 SGHDT and CDR2 YYEEEE. V lost 4 bases, J lost 3 bases, and 9 bases lay in between.

The chain combines TRBV7-7 with TRBJ2-1, with TRBD1 identical over 7 bases. The CDR3 covers 16 residues. Per the germline V gene, CDR1 is SSHAT and CDR2 is FNYEAQ (reference sequence). Trimming took 2 bases from V and 6 from J; bases not matched to a gene: 10. The CDR3 spells CASSLSLETGFNEQFF. The CDR3 DNA reads TGTGCCAGCAGCTTATCTTTGGAGACAGGGTTCAATGAGCAGTTCTTC.

J is TRBJ1-2 and V is TRBV3-1 (or the pseudogene TRBV3-2), with D hard to call. Germline V CDR1 and CDR2: LGHDT, YNNKEL (reference sequence). The CDR3 is made up of 14 amino acids. V shed 3 bases and J shed 1 base, with 9 bases lying between them. The CDR3 DNA reads TGTGCCAGCAGCCACGCGAGAGGTAACTATGGCTACACCTTC. As protein: CASSHARGNYGYTF.

The V and J genes are TRBV19 and TRBJ1-5, with 7 bases lining up with TRBD1. CDR1 is LNHDA and CDR2 is SQIVND in the germline V gene (reference sequence). Germline trimming cut 4 bases from V and 5 bases from J; bases unmatched to any gene: 8. The CDR3 covers 15 residues. The CDR3 coding sequence is TGTGCCAGTAGTACCCCTCGACAGGGAGATCAGCCCCAGCATTTT. It codes for CASSTPRQGDQPQHF.

The V call is TRBV9, the J call TRBJ2-5; D not certain. V dropped 4 bases and J dropped 3 bases, with 13 bases sitting between them. Germline assignment: CDR1 SGDLS and CDR2 YYNGEE. CDR3 length: 14 amino acids. The CDR3 sequence is CASSTALQEETQYF. Here the CDR3 DNA reads TGTGCCAGCAGCACTGCTCTCCAGGAAGAGACCCAGTACTTC. The full variable domain, with the rest looked up from reference TRBV9 and TRBJ2-5, is DSGVTQTPKHLITATGQRVTLRCSPRSGDLSVYWYQQSLDQGLQFLIQYYNGEERAKGNILERFSAQQFPDLHSELNLSSLELGDSALYFCASSTALQEETQYFGPGTRLLVL.

This clone was seen more than once but under ten times. The chain combines TRBV27 with TRBJ1-1; maybe TRBD1 (5 bases). Trimming left V 6 bases short and J 5 bases short, with 10 bases between. The CDR3 runs to 12 residues. Germline assignment: CDR1 MNHEY and CDR2 SMNVEV (reference sequence). Written as DNA, the CDR3 is TGTGCCAGCAGGCAGGGAGGGACTGAAGCTTTCTTT. It encodes CASRQGGTEAFF.

The table lists this clone with a count of one. The genes are TRBV3-1 (or the pseudogene TRBV3-2) and TRBJ2-7, with D maybe TRBD1 (6 bases). Per germline, CDR1 LGHDT and CDR2 YNNKEL (reference sequence). The V end lost 0 bases, the J end lost 3 bases, and 12 bases lay between the germline ends. This CDR3 has 15 residues. CDR3 DNA sequence: TGTGCCAGCAGCCAAGAGGCAGGGGATAGCTACGAGCAGTACTTC. Encoded protein: CASSQEAGDSYEQYF.

The genes are TRBV24-1 and TRBJ1-4, with D tentatively TRBD1 (6 bases). Germline assignment: CDR1 KGHDR and CDR2 SFDVKD. V was shortened by 7 bases and J by 8 bases, with 19 bases between the two germline ends. The CDR3 is made up of 15 amino acids. CDR3 sequence: CATRAGTSEGEKLFF. CDR3 bases: TGTGCCACCAGAGCCGGGACATCAGAGGGCGAAAAACTGTTTTTT.

The table lists this clone with a few counts. This sequence joins TRBV19 and TRBJ1-6; D not certain. The CDR3 is 15 amino acids. Germline V gene sequence: CDR1 LNHDA, CDR2 SQIVND (reference sequence). V lost 4 bases to trimming and J lost 7 bases, with 14 bases between them. Here the CDR3 reads CASSTTFLGNSPLHF. DNA for the CDR3: TGTGCCAGTAGTACAACCTTCTTGGGCAATTCACCCCTCCACTTT.

V gene TRBV5-1 combines with J gene TRBJ2-2, with D perhaps matching TRBD1 (5 bases). V was shortened by 0 bases and J by 0 bases, with 9 bases between the two germline ends. Germline V gene data show CDR1 as SGHRS and CDR2 as YFSETQ. The CDR3 extends over 16 amino acids. The CDR3 loop is CASSLAPGTNTGELFF. CDR3 DNA: TGCGCCAGCAGCTTGGCCCCAGGGACGAACACCGGGGAGCTGTTTTTT. Based on the CDR3 plus reference TRBV5-1 and TRBJ2-2, the full variable domain is KAGVTQTPRYLIKTRGQQVTLSCSPISGHRSVSWYQQTPGQGLQFLFEYFSETQRNKGNFPGRFSGRQFSNSRSEMNVSTLELGDSALYLCASSLAPGTNTGELFFGEGSRLTVL.

The gene calls are TRBV5-1 and TRBJ1-1; a possible D gene is TRBD1 (5 bases). The CDR3 covers 13 residues. V was clipped by 5 bases and J by 5 bases, with 13 bases between them. Germline V gives CDR1 SGHRS, CDR2 YFSETQ. This CDR3 is CASRLGGGTEAFF. In nucleotides, the CDR3 is TGCGCCAGCAGACTGGGGGGAGGGACTGAAGCTTTCTTT.

The chain combines TRBV27 with TRBJ2-5; 8 bases fit TRBD2. The V gene's germline CDR1 is MNHEY and CDR2 SMNVEV (reference sequence). V gave up 10 bases and J gave up 0 bases; unmatched junction bases: 10. This CDR3 has 15 amino acids. The CDR3 region is CATTRRGGYQETQYF. In DNA form, the CDR3 reads TGTGCCACCACCCGACGGGGGGGGTACCAAGAGACCCAGTACTTC.